A selection of T cell receptor beta chains follows, all from one sample in a study of OX40 agonist ivuxolimab in advanced cancers. TCRdb's table, derived via immunoSEQ multiplex PCR, lists solely in-frame clones and lacks some. The data contain fewer than 35,000 clones, approximately 89% of them singletons. Sequenced here: CD4+ or CD8+ T cells sorted from blood, sampled in a trial of the OX40 agonist ivuxolimab. The receptors were gathered from an adult with an advanced solid tumor such as melanoma, head and neck, liver or kidney cancer. The CDR3 runs from the conserved cysteine through the conserved F or W. A D gene is named only where the DNA matches it firmly. The size field is filled for only some rows; it gives once, few, many or a size class.

DNA	CDR3	J	D	size	V
TGTGCCAGCCAAACATTCCAGGGGGCGAAGACTGAAGCTTTCTTT	CASQTFQGAKTEAFF	TRBJ1-1	TRBD1	-	TRBV11-2
TGTGCCAGCAGCCACGAATGGGAAGGAACTGAAGCTTTCTTT	CASSHEWEGTEAFF	TRBJ1-1	-	-	TRBV7-2
TGTGCCAGTAGCTGGACAGGCTATAGCAATCAGCCCCAGCATTTT	CASSWTGYSNQPQHF	TRBJ1-5	TRBD1	once	TRBV19
TGTGCCAGCAGCTTAGGGGCAGGGGGCTACAATGAGCAGTTCTTC	CASSLGAGGYNEQFF	TRBJ2-1	TRBD1	-	TRBV7-2
TGTGCCAGCAGCGGGAAATTCTCCTACGAGCAGTACTTC	CASSGKFSYEQYF	TRBJ2-7	-	-	TRBV7-9
TGTGCCAGTAGCCTAAGCCAGGGGACCTACAATGAGCAGTTCTTC	CASSLSQGTYNEQFF	TRBJ2-1	-	-	TRBV19
TGTGCCAGCACCCTGGGGGAGACCCAGTACTTC	CASTLGETQYF	TRBJ2-5	-	-	TRBV28
TGTGCCAGCACTAGCGGGGGGGCCGGGTTTACAGATACGCAGTATTTT	CASTSGGAGFTDTQYF	TRBJ2-3	TRBD2	-	TRBV7-2
TGTGCCAGCAGCTTGACAAAAGAGCAGTTCTTC	CASSLTKEQFF	TRBJ2-1	-	-	TRBV7-8
TGTGCCAGCTCTACCGGGACAGGGGCCTACGAGCAGTACTTC	CASSTGTGAYEQYF	TRBJ2-7	TRBD1	-	TRBV19
TGCAGCGTTGAAGATCCCCAGGGGGCGTACGAGCAGTACTTC	CSVEDPQGAYEQYF	TRBJ2-7	TRBD1	-	TRBV29-1
TGTGCCAGTAGTCGGGGCGGGACGGAAGGCTACACCTTC	CASSRGGTEGYTF	TRBJ1-2	-	-	TRBV19
TGCGCCAGCAGCCAAAGTAATGGGGGCTTTTATAATTCACCCCTCCACTTT	CASSQSNGGFYNSPLHF	TRBJ1-6	-	-	TRBV4-1
TGTGCCAGTGCGCCAGGACCCGGACAGTCCAGGTTCTTC	CASAPGPGQSRFF	TRBJ2-1	-	-	TRBV19
TGTGCCAGCAGCCCTAGCGGGGGGGCAAACAATGAGCAGTTCTTC	CASSPSGGANNEQFF	TRBJ2-1	TRBD2	-	TRBV6-5
TGTGCCAGCAGTTACTCAGACGGGAATTCACCCCTCCACTTT	CASSYSDGNSPLHF	TRBJ1-6	-	-	TRBV6-5
TGTGCCAGCAGCACCCCCGACGGAGGGGCGTTTGTGACTAGCGGATCAGATACGCAGTATTTT	CASSTPDGGAFVTSGSDTQYF	TRBJ2-3	TRBD2	-	TRBV9
TGTGCCAGTAGTCTTCCAGGGAGGGGCACTTTTTCCCAGCCCCAGCATTTT	CASSLPGRGTFSQPQHF	TRBJ1-5	-	-	TRBV19
TGTGCTACCGCGGACATTTCCTACGAGCAGTACTTC	CATADISYEQYF	TRBJ2-7	-	-	TRBV11-2
TGTGCCAGCAGTGACCTCGGAGGACAGATCAGCTACGAGCAGTACTTC	CASSDLGGQISYEQYF	TRBJ2-7	-	-	TRBV6-1
TGTGCCAGCACCCCTTTAGTGGGCGTTTTCGGGCAGTACTTC	CASTPLVGVFGQYF	TRBJ2-7	-	-	TRBV28
TGTGCCAGCAGCCTTGCGGGGCGGGATACGCAGTATTTT	CASSLAGRDTQYF	TRBJ2-3	-	-	TRBV14
TGTGCCAGCAGTTACAACCCGGGGGCGAATTCACCCCTCCACTTT	CASSYNPGANSPLHF	TRBJ1-6	-	-	TRBV6-5
TGTGCCAGCAGCTTAGACCTCAGGGGTTACGAGCAGTACTTC	CASSLDLRGYEQYF	TRBJ2-7	-	-	TRBV7-2
TGTGCCAGCAGTTATGTAGCGGGAGTAGTTGATACGCAGTATTTT	CASSYVAGVVDTQYF	TRBJ2-3	TRBD2	once	TRBV6-6
TGTGCCAGCAGTCGTCCGGGACAGTGGACCGGGGAGCTGTTTTTT	CASSRPGQWTGELFF	TRBJ2-2	TRBD1	-	TRBV7-9
TGTGCCAGTAGTATTGGGTCCAACGAGCAGTACTTC	CASSIGSNEQYF	TRBJ2-7	-	-	TRBV19
TGTGCCAGCAGCCAAGGGACAGGAACCTTCTCCTACGAGCAGTACTTC	CASSQGTGTFSYEQYF	TRBJ2-7	TRBD1	-	TRBV4-2
TGTGCCAGCAGCTTAGTGGGGCAGCGGGGGGTGCGGTTCGGAGATACGCAGTATTTT	CASSLVGQRGVRFGDTQYF	TRBJ2-3	TRBD2	few	TRBV7-8
TGTGCCAGCAGTGAAAGACTAGCGGGAGATACGCAGTATTTT	CASSERLAGDTQYF	TRBJ2-3	TRBD2	-	TRBV2